Shown below are 10 T cell receptor beta chains from a single sample sequenced in a study of shared clonotypes between healthy human individuals. Data came from immunoSEQ multiplex PCR; TCRdb stores just in-frame clones and leaves some out. The sample yields over a million clones, around 97% seen once. The material sequenced was naive CD4+ T cells sorted from blood. Subset given: CD45RA+ positively selected. The receptor source for this set is a man under 40 in good health.

J is TRBJ2-1 and V is TRBV5-5, with a tentative D call TRBD2 (6 bases). Trimming left V 4 bases short and J 10 bases short, with 18 bases between. The CDR3 runs 14 residues. Per the germline V gene, CDR1 is SGHKS and CDR2 is YYEKEE (reference sequence). The CDR3 reads CASSGRGTDREQFF. The CDR3 region has the DNA TGTGCCAGCAGCGGACGGGGGACGGACCGCGAGCAGTTCTTC.

Turning to this clone: The sample holds other DNA sequences that translate to the same CDR3. V usage is TRBV5-4 and J usage is TRBJ2-7; 10 bases are shared with TRBD1. J gave up 4 bases and V 4 bases, and 5 bases lay outside the gene matches. CDR1 and CDR2 from the germline V gene are SGHNT and YYREEE (reference sequence). The CDR3 length is 14 residues. The CDR3 nucleotides are TGTGCCAGCAGCCTGGGACAGGGGAGGTACGAGCAGTACTTC. Translation gives CASSLGQGRYEQYF.

The CDR3 here is CSVEDRRPYRAGPNTGELFF. The CDR3 DNA reads as TGCAGCGTTGAAGATCGTCGTCCCTACAGGGCAGGTCCGAACACCGGGGAGCTGTTTTTT. The chain joins TRBV29-1 to TRBJ2-2; tentatively, D is TRBD1 (6 bases). V lost 0 bases to trimming and J lost 0 bases, with 23 bases between them. Per the germline V gene, CDR1 is SQVTM and CDR2 is ANQGSEA. This CDR3 spans 20 amino acids.

The chain is built from TRBV2 and TRBJ2-3; D is perhaps TRBD2 (6 bases). Germline V lookup: CDR1 SNHLY, CDR2 FYNNEI. The CDR3 spans 13 residues. The V gene lost 6 bases and the J gene lost 6 bases, with 13 bases spanning the gap. CDR3 protein: CASSAGAGDTQYF. CDR3 bases: TGTGCCAGCAGCGCCGGGGCGGGGGATACGCAGTATTTT. Combining the CDR3 with reference TRBV2 and TRBJ2-3 gives the whole variable domain EPEVTQTPSHQVTQMGQEVILRCVPISNHLYFYWYRQILGQKVEFLVSFYNNEISEKSEIFDDQFSVERPDGSNFTLKIRSTKLEDSAMYFCASSAGAGDTQYFGPGTRLTVL.

This clone has only one observation. The CDR3 DNA follows: TGTGCCAGCAGTTTAAGGCGGACAGGGGGGGGTCAGCCCCAGCATTTT. It specifies CASSLRRTGGGQPQHF. The chain is built from TRBV27 and TRBJ1-5; 10 bases are a match to TRBD1. This CDR3 spans 16 amino acids. Germline CDR1 MNHEY, CDR2 SMNVEV (reference sequence). After removal of 2 bases from V and 6 bases from J, the junction contained 7 bases not matched to a gene.

The rearrangement uses TRBV7-3 and TRBJ2-3; D gene unclear. Trimming removed 3 bases from V and 3 bases from J, with 13 bases in between. In germline, CDR1 is SGHTA, CDR2 FQGTGA. This CDR3 is 15 amino acids long. The CDR3 loop reads CASSFGPHTTDTQYF. CDR3 DNA: TGTGCCAGCAGCTTCGGACCCCATACGACAGATACGCAGTATTTT. Full variable domain (outside the CDR3, taken from reference TRBV7-3 and TRBJ2-3): GAGVSQTPSNKVTEKGKYVELRCDPISGHTALYWYRQSLGQGPEFLIYFQGTGAADDSGLPNDRFFAVRPEGSVSTLKIQRTERGDSAVYLCASSFGPHTTDTQYFGPGTRLTVL.

The V and J genes are TRBV18 and TRBJ2-2; 9 bases map to TRBD2. CDR3 length: 17 amino acids. Per germline, CDR1 KGHSH and CDR2 LQKENI. After removal of 3 bases from V and 5 bases from J, the junction contained 10 bases not matched to a gene. This chain's CDR3 is CASSPLGGRARTGELFF. The CDR3 nucleotides are TGTGCCAGCTCACCCCTCGGCGGGAGGGCCCGAACCGGGGAGCTGTTTTTT.

This chain connects TRBV5-5 to TRBJ2-7, with D hard to call. V shed 0 bases and J shed 4 bases, with 8 bases lying between them. The CDR3 loop spans 13 amino acids. Germline V gene data show CDR1 as SGHKS and CDR2 as YYEKEE (reference sequence). In nucleotides, the CDR3 is TGTGCCAGCAGCTTGGTCATCGGGTACGAGCAGTACTTC. Its translation is CASSLVIGYEQYF.

Concerning this clone itself: Other DNA sequences within the sample encode an identical CDR3. This sequence joins TRBV7-3 and TRBJ1-1, with D unresolved. This CDR3 has 13 residues. From germline, CDR1 is SGHTA and CDR2 FQGTGA. Trimming stripped 2 bases from V and 0 bases from J, with 4 bases between. The CDR3: CASSLRMNTEAFF. CDR3 DNA: TGTGCCAGCAGCTTACGAATGAACACTGAAGCTTTCTTT.

The CDR3 region has the DNA TGCGCCAGCAGCCAACCCGGGACTAGCGGGTGGGGTGAGCAGTTCTTC. Its translation is CASSQPGTSGWGEQFF. This rearrangement joins TRBV4-1 to TRBJ2-1; 12 positions agree with TRBD2. Germline CDR1 reads MGHRA; CDR2 reads YSYEKL. V was pared by 2 bases and J by 9 bases, with 8 bases of the junction left unmatched. CDR3 size: 16 residues.